This is a list of T cell receptor beta chains from one sample in a study of identical twins. A single record per CDR3 protein comes from TCRdb applying MiXCR to the 5' RACE reads. The data hold a few hundred thousand distinct CDR3 sequences, with roughly an eighth observed a single time. The sample also formed part of further work on yellow fever vaccine responses in identical twins.

Specimen: CD4+ T cells sorted from blood. All receptors derive from a woman aged 18-30 years in good health. The CDR3 runs from the conserved cysteine through the conserved F or W. A D gene is named only where the DNA matches it firmly. Size is omitted from some rows. Given values are once, few, many or a class for expanded clones.

cdr3_aa	cdr3_nt	j_call	v_call	clone_size	d_call
CASSGDTRGEKLFF	TGCGCCAGCAGCGGAGATACAAGGGGCGAAAAACTGTTTTTT	TRBJ1-4	TRBV4-1	-	-
CASSTQGIGANVLTF	TGCGCCAGCAGCACACAGGGAATTGGGGCCAACGTCCTGACTTTC	TRBJ2-6	TRBV5-1	few	-
CAIRDEGSSYEQYF	TGTGCCATCCGGGACGAGGGGAGTTCCTACGAGCAGTACTTC	TRBJ2-7	TRBV10-3	many	-
CASSQVGGFQPQHF	TGTGCCAGCAGCCAGGTCGGGGGCTTTCAGCCCCAGCATTTT	TRBJ1-5	TRBV7-2	-	-
CASSHEDRPNTGELFF	TGTGCCAGCAGCCACGAGGACAGACCGAACACCGGGGAGCTGTTTTTT	TRBJ2-2	TRBV7-8	-	-
CASTIADPYEQYF	TGTGCCAGCACGATAGCGGACCCCTACGAGCAGTACTTC	TRBJ2-7	TRBV6-6	-	-
CASSLGGYQPQHF	TGTGCCAGCAGTTTAGGGGGGTATCAGCCCCAGCATTTT	TRBJ1-5	TRBV12-3/TRBV12-4	few	-
CASSPPGTNTGELFF	TGTGCCAGCAGCCCCCCAGGGACTAACACCGGGGAGCTGTTTTTT	TRBJ2-2	TRBV7-2	-	-
CAWSVLREDTQYF	TGTGCCTGGAGTGTACTTCGCGAGGACACGCAGTATTTT	TRBJ2-3	TRBV30	-	-
CASSQRTTDTQYF	TGTGCCAGCAGTCAAAGGACCACAGACACGCAGTATTTT	TRBJ2-3	TRBV7-6	few	-
CARPKGPAGYGYTF	TGTGCCCGCCCCAAGGGGCCGGCGGGCTATGGCTACACCTTC	TRBJ1-2	TRBV6-1	-	-
CASSEVERLAMWNEQFF	TGTGCCAGCAGTGAAGTGGAGCGACTAGCGATGTGGAATGAGCAGTTCTTC	TRBJ2-1	TRBV2	-	TRBD2
CASSWDRGSTGELFF	TGTGCCAGCAGTTGGGACAGGGGGAGCACCGGGGAGCTGTTTTTT	TRBJ2-2	TRBV2	-	TRBD1
CATSRAQETQYF	TGTGCCACCAGCAGGGCACAAGAGACCCAGTACTTC	TRBJ2-5	TRBV15	many	-
CSARTSGPYEQYF	TGCAGTGCTAGAACTAGCGGGCCCTACGAGCAGTACTTC	TRBJ2-7	TRBV20-1	-	TRBD2
CASMAGGSPTDTQYF	TGTGCCAGTATGGCGGGCGGATCTCCCACAGATACGCAGTATTTT	TRBJ2-3	TRBV19	-	-
CSAPYYEQYF	TGCAGTGCTCCCTACTACGAGCAGTACTTC	TRBJ2-7	TRBV20-1	-	-
CASSLFKGIGQGGTEAFF	TGTGCCAGCAGTTTATTCAAAGGTATTGGACAGGGCGGCACTGAAGCTTTCTTT	TRBJ1-1	TRBV27	many	TRBD1
CASSLATKNIQYF	TGTGCCAGCAGTTTAGCAACCAAAAACATTCAGTACTTC	TRBJ2-4	TRBV12-3/TRBV12-4	few	-
CASSPPLLSAQRDTQYF	TGTGCCAGCAGCCCCCCTCTATTATCAGCCCAGCGAGATACGCAGTATTTT	TRBJ2-3	TRBV12-3/TRBV12-4	few	-
CASSPPTGEDTEAFF	TGTGCCAGCAGTCCTCCGACAGGGGAGGACACTGAAGCTTTCTTT	TRBJ1-1	TRBV12-3/TRBV12-4	many	TRBD1
CASSYLGGEQYF	TGTGCCAGCAGTTATCTAGGGGGCGAGCAGTACTTC	TRBJ2-7	TRBV6-2/TRBV6-3	-	-
CAIKQGSGNTIYF	TGTGCCATCAAACAAGGCTCTGGAAACACCATATATTTT	TRBJ1-3	TRBV10-3	-	-
CASSYGHYNEQFF	TGTGCCAGCAGTTACGGGCACTACAATGAGCAGTTCTTC	TRBJ2-1	TRBV6-5	few	-
CASSQAWLPDTQYF	TGTGCCAGCAGCCAAGCGTGGCTCCCGGATACGCAGTATTTT	TRBJ2-3	TRBV3-1	-	-
CASSRTGTGSSYEQYF	TGCGCCAGCAGTCGAACCGGGACAGGGAGTTCCTACGAGCAGTACTTC	TRBJ2-7	TRBV4-1	many	TRBD1
CASRGPGLAGGHRQYF	TGTGCCAGCAGGGGCCCGGGACTAGCGGGGGGGCATCGGCAGTATTTT	TRBJ2-3	TRBV12-3/TRBV12-4	few	TRBD2
CRGLAGNNEQFF	TGCAGGGGACTAGCGGGGAACAATGAGCAGTTCTTC	TRBJ2-1	TRBV20-1	many	TRBD2
CASSYSIGTAYEQYF	TGTGCCAGCAGTTACTCGATCGGCACAGCCTACGAGCAGTACTTC	TRBJ2-7	TRBV6-5	-	-
CASSYSGQSNIQYF	TGTGCCAGCAGTTACTCGGGACAGTCAAACATTCAGTACTTC	TRBJ2-4	TRBV6-5	many	TRBD1
CASTGLAGPYNEQFF	TGTGCCAGCACCGGCCTAGCGGGGCCCTACAATGAGCAGTTCTTC	TRBJ2-1	TRBV25-1	-	TRBD2
CASRPGQGANEQFF	TGTGCCAGCAGACCGGGACAGGGAGCCAATGAGCAGTTCTTC	TRBJ2-1	TRBV6-1	few	TRBD1
CASSLARGTGGGQETQYF	TGTGCCAGCAGCTTAGCGCGTGGGACAGGTGGCGGACAAGAGACCCAGTACTTC	TRBJ2-5	TRBV11-1	-	TRBD1
CASSTYGGEETQYF	TGTGCCAGCAGTACGTACGGGGGGGAAGAGACCCAGTACTTC	TRBJ2-5	TRBV27	-	TRBD2
CASSVGNNNEQYF	TGTGCCAGCAGTGTAGGTAATAACAACGAGCAGTACTTC	TRBJ2-7	TRBV25-1	many	-
CATSDSNRGNYNEQFF	TGTGCCACCAGTGACTCAAACAGGGGCAACTACAATGAGCAGTTCTTC	TRBJ2-1	TRBV24-1	-	TRBD1
CSARVSGRGNQPQHF	TGCAGTGCTAGAGTCTCAGGTAGGGGCAATCAGCCCCAGCATTTT	TRBJ1-5	TRBV20-1	few	-